This TCR beta chain derives from a study of cytomegalovirus exposure and HLA in healthy donors. Study-level information: Earlier sequencing of some 170 million T cells yielded about 120 million unique TCR beta sequences.

With 7 bases clipped from V and 8 bases from J, the junction kept 6 bases outside the gene matches. The CDR3 sequence is 14 residues long. Looked up from germline, CDR1 is ENHRY and CDR2 is SYGVKD. Regarding the study as a whole: 87-base-pair reads could not separate some V segments, including TRBV6-2 and TRBV6-3.

It was with 60 Vbeta and 13 Jbeta primers that the PCR ran. Here immunoSEQ multiplex PCR was the method, and the copy in TCRdb shows in-frame clones only, minus some. The repertoire holds about 140,000 clones, with 75% to 80% as singletons. Concerning this clone itself: Its antigen is currently unknown.

This sequence originates from a woman in her twenties or thirties in good health and CMV-seronegative. The chain links TRBV10-3 to TRBJ2-1; 12 bases are a match to TRBD1. Sequences were obtained from PBMCs. For the CDR3, the DNA is TGTGCCATCATGCCGGGACAGGGGGCCTATGAGCAGTTCTTC. It translates to CAIMPGQGAYEQFF.